This TCR beta chain was captured by sequencing in a study of T-cell memory formation after mild COVID-19. Each CDR3 protein is one row after TCRdb ran MiXCR on the 5' RACE reads. The sample contains 550,000 to 650,000 distinct CDR3 sequences, 17% of which appear only once. CDR3 length: 16 residues. CDR1 is SGDLS, CDR2 YYNGEE, per germline. V trimming: 0 bases; J trimming: 1 base; junction bases outside the gene matches: 3. This clonotype was counted ten times or more. The material sequenced was PBMCs or a T cell subset sorted from them (not recorded which). The chain uses TRBV9 and TRBJ2-7; 11 bases agree with TRBD1. The receptor was isolated from an adult woman who had mild COVID-19 (a few samples of this study predate the infection). Cell type and time point are not known. The CDR3 sequence: CASSVAGTGGSYEQYF. The CDR3 DNA reads TGTGCCAGCAGCGTAGCCGGGACAGGGGGGTCCTACGAGCAGTACTTC.